This T cell receptor beta chain was observed in a study of control samples from healthy donors and cancer patients. The table came from immunoSEQ multiplex PCR; TCRdb's copy has only in-frame clones and leaves some out. This repertoire shows 110,000 or so clones, roughly 90% found once; its top ten account for almost 40%. The sequence derives from a middle-aged man in good health. Sequencing was done on a sample of blood.

The CDR3 coding sequence is TGTGCCAGCAGGTACAGTTTGGGCGAGCAGTACTTC. This translates into CASRYSLGEQYF. The chain employs TRBV6-5 and TRBJ2-7; no firm D call. Germline assignment: CDR1 MNHEY and CDR2 SVGAGI. The V and J ends lost 6 bases and 6 bases respectively, with 12 bases between them. This CDR3 is built from 12 residues.